Following are 14 T cell receptor beta chains from one sample sequenced in a study of T cell clones after liver transplantation. The method was immunoSEQ multiplex PCR; TCRdb's version includes in-frame clones alone and lacks a portion of them. The table lists 25,000 to 35,000 clones, around 95% of them singletons. Specimen: CD8+ T cells from blood, collected 12 months after liver transplant. The receptor set was obtained from a human patient who received a liver transplant. Part of the T cells may come from the graft donor.

The chain combines TRBV2 with TRBJ2-7; D call uncertain. Germline V gene lookup returns CDR1 SNHLY and CDR2 FYNNEI. With 2 bases removed from V and 0 bases from J, the gap between germline ends came to 11 bases. This CDR3 has 15 residues. The CDR3 bases are TGTGCCAGCAGTGAAAGGCACCTGAGCTCCTACGAGCAGTACTTC. Translated, it gives CASSERHLSSYEQYF.

The chain couples TRBV7-6 to TRBJ2-7, with D maybe TRBD2 (5 bases). V was cut by 5 bases and J by 5 bases, with 10 bases left in between. This CDR3 spans 12 amino acids. Per germline, CDR1 SGHVS and CDR2 FNYEAQ. DNA for the CDR3: TGTGCCAGCAGCATTTACGGGAACGAGCAGTACTTC. Translated, it gives CASSIYGNEQYF.

This sequence joins TRBV27 and TRBJ2-7, with D tentatively TRBD2 (5 bases). The CDR3 sequence is 13 residues long. V lost 4 bases to trimming and J lost 0 bases, with 7 bases between them. Germline lookup yields CDR1 MNHEY and CDR2 SMNVEV (reference sequence). CDR3 residues: CASSSTSSYEQYF. CDR3 DNA: TGTGCCAGCAGTTCCACTAGCTCCTACGAGCAGTACTTC.

The rearrangement joins TRBV18 to TRBJ1-1; D possibly corresponds to TRBD1 (6 bases). CDR3 length: 16 amino acids. The V gene's germline CDR1 is KGHSH and CDR2 LQKENI. The germline V and J ends were trimmed by 2 bases and 1 base, with 14 bases remaining between them. The CDR3: CASSPRGVFANTEAFF. As DNA, the CDR3 is TGTGCCAGCTCACCAAGGGGGGTCTTTGCGAACACTGAAGCTTTCTTT.

Notes on this clone: Other DNA sequences in the sample encode the same CDR3. The CDR3 here is CASSVEGDTQYF. The CDR3 nucleotides read TGTGCCAGCAGCGTCGAAGGGGATACGCAGTATTTT. The chain joins TRBV9 to TRBJ2-3, with D unclear. The V end was cut by 2 bases, the J end by 6 bases, with 7 bases between. The CDR3 is 12 amino acids. Germline lookup yields CDR1 SGDLS and CDR2 YYNGEE.

This clone was picked up a small number of times. J is TRBJ2-2 and V is TRBV9; 10 nucleotides agree with TRBD2. J gave up 5 bases and V 4 bases, and 5 bases lay outside the gene matches. CDR1 is SGDLS and CDR2 is YYNGEE in the germline V gene. The CDR3 has 15 amino acids. Written as DNA, the CDR3 is TGTGCCAGCAGCTTAAGGACTAGCGGAACCGGGGAGCTGTTTTTT. Its protein product is CASSLRTSGTGELFF.

The chain uses TRBV28 and TRBJ1-2, with D unresolved. Germline V lookup: CDR1 MDHEN, CDR2 SYDVKM. The germline V and J ends were trimmed by 8 bases and 6 bases, with 13 bases remaining between them. The CDR3 sequence is 12 residues long. The CDR3 coding sequence is TGTGCCAGCTCCCGCGGATCAGATGGCTACACCTTC. It specifies CASSRGSDGYTF.

The rearrangement links TRBV7-8 to TRBJ1-5, with a possible D match to TRBD1 (5 bases). Per germline, CDR1 SGHVS and CDR2 FQNEAQ. Trimming pared 0 bases from V and 2 bases from J, leaving 8 bases between. The CDR3 sequence is 15 residues long. Here the CDR3 reads CASSLAGVGNQPQHF. CDR3 sequence (DNA): TGTGCCAGCAGCTTAGCGGGGGTCGGCAATCAGCCCCAGCATTTT.

This chain connects TRBV10-3 to TRBJ2-3; 9 bases map to TRBD2. Germline V gene sequence: CDR1 ENHRY, CDR2 SYGVKD. With 3 bases clipped from V and 2 bases from J, the junction kept 6 bases outside the gene matches. The CDR3 runs 16 residues. CDR3 residues: CAISDGGRGVTDTQYF. The CDR3 DNA reads as TGTGCCATCAGTGACGGCGGGAGGGGGGTCACAGATACGCAGTATTTT.

This chain links TRBV25-1 with TRBJ1-1, with D possibly TRBD1 on 6 matching bases. Germline V gives CDR1 MGHDK, CDR2 SYGVNS. This CDR3 is 14 amino acids long. Trimming shortened V by 3 bases and J by 7 bases, and 15 bases separated the two germline ends. The CDR3 coding sequence is TGTGCCAGCAGTGAGTCCGGGGGGCTGGGTGAAGCTTTCTTT. Residues: CASSESGGLGEAFF.

V usage is TRBV29-1 and J usage is TRBJ1-5; D uncertain. There are 14 residues in the CDR3. The V end was cut by 6 bases, the J end by 2 bases, with 14 bases between. Germline V gene lookup returns CDR1 SQVTM and CDR2 ANQGSEA. The CDR3, as DNA: TGCAGCGTCTTGGACCCCTTTGGCAATCAGCCCCAGCATTTT. Translated: CSVLDPFGNQPQHF.

This clone came up once. The chain is built from TRBV28 and TRBJ2-4, with TRBD2 matching 9 bases. The J segment lost 7 bases and the V segment lost 3 bases, leaving 4 bases of the junction unmatched. The CDR3 runs to 14 residues. Germline lookup yields CDR1 MDHEN and CDR2 SYDVKM. CDR3 residues: CASSFRREGNIQYF. CDR3 DNA sequence: TGTGCCAGCAGTTTCCGGCGGGAGGGGAACATTCAGTACTTC.

V and J are TRBV15 and TRBJ2-7; the match to TRBD2 covers 12 bases. The length of the CDR3 is 16 residues. J lost 3 bases, V lost 0 bases, and 3 bases had no gene match. Germline CDR1 and CDR2: LNHNV and YYDKDF (reference sequence). The CDR3 DNA is TGTGCCACCAGCAGAGATGGACTAGCGGGACACTACGAGCAGTACTTC. Translated: CATSRDGLAGHYEQYF. The full variable domain, completed using reference TRBV15 and TRBJ2-7, is DAMVIQNPRYQVTQFGKPVTLSCSQTLNHNVMYWYQQKSSQAPKLLFHYYDKDFNNEADTPDNFQSRRPNTSFCFLDIRSPGLGDTAMYLCATSRDGLAGHYEQYFGPGTRLTVT.

The chain carries TRBV11-2 and TRBJ2-1; 7 bases line up with TRBD2. This CDR3 contains 14 residues. The germline CDR1 and CDR2 sequences are SGHAT and FQNNGV. V lost 6 bases to trimming and J lost 6 bases; unmatched junction nucleotides: 8. CDR3 sequence (DNA): TGTGCCAGCAGTTTATTCGGGGAGGGCAATGAGCAGTTCTTC. Encoded protein: CASSLFGEGNEQFF.